This T cell receptor beta chain is drawn from a study of PD-1 blockade in classical Hodgkin lymphoma. Assay: immunoSEQ multiplex PCR; the TCRdb copy retains only in-frame clones and omits some. This table holds about 27,000 clones, 85% to 90% found once. Germline V gene sequence: CDR1 KGHSH, CDR2 LQKENI. The CDR3 sequence is 17 residues long. Trimming took 0 bases from V and 5 from J; bases not matched to a gene: 10. No patient escaped relapse after autologous stem cell transplantation, and brentuximab vedotin exposure varied. It was by magnetic negative selection that CD8+ T cells were isolated from thawed PBMCs.

V gene TRBV18 combines with J gene TRBJ2-3, with 8 positions matching TRBD1. The clonotype was recovered from a human donor with classical Hodgkin lymphoma. Sequenced material: CD8+ T cells from blood, taken at baseline. This CDR3 reads CASSPPFLGQGIDTQYF. The DNA for the CDR3 is TGTGCCAGCTCACCACCATTTTTAGGACAGGGTATAGATACGCAGTATTTT.